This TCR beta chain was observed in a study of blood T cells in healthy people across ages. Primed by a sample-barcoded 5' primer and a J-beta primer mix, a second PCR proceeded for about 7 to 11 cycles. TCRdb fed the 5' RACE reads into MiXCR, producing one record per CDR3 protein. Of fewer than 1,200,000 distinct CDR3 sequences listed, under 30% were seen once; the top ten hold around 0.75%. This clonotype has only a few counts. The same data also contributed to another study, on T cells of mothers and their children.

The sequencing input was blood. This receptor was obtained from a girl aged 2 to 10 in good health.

This CDR3 reads CASSTNRGLDTGELFF. Here the CDR3 DNA reads TGTGCCAGCAGCACGAACAGGGGTTTAGACACCGGGGAGCTGTTTTTT. The V gene is TRBV5-5, the J gene TRBJ2-2, with 7 bases matching TRBD1. Germline assignment: CDR1 SGHKS and CDR2 YYEKEE (reference sequence). The CDR3 covers 16 residues. V was clipped by 4 bases and J by 3 bases; unmatched bases: 9. The complete variable domain, with remaining parts taken from reference TRBV5-5 and TRBJ2-2, reads DAGVTQSPTHLIKTRGQQVTLRCSPISGHKSVSWYQQVLGQGPQFIFQYYEKEERGRGNFPDRFSARQFPNYSSELNVNALLLGDSALYLCASSTNRGLDTGELFFGEGSRLTVL.